This TCR beta chain stems from a study of immune cell composition in non-small cell lung cancer. CDR1 MNHEY and CDR2 SMNVEV come from the germline V gene (reference sequence). The CDR3 covers 16 residues. The V end lost 6 bases, the J end lost 7 bases, and 22 bases lay between the germline ends. Generated by immunoSEQ multiplex PCR, the TCRdb table keeps only in-frame clones and is missing some. The table has 15,000 or so clones, 55% to 70% seen once. This TCR was sampled from a human donor with non-small cell lung cancer. The gene calls are TRBV27 and TRBJ1-5, with D tentatively TRBD1 (6 bases). What was sequenced was lung tumor tissue. For the CDR3, the DNA is TGTGCCAGCAGAGCGGTAACAGGGTCAGGGGAACAGCCCCAGCATTTT. It is translated as CASRAVTGSGEQPQHF.